This TCR beta chain was recovered during a study of chemoradiotherapy in HPV16-positive cancers. Overall study context: A couple of HPV16-positive patients' cells yielded candidate HPV-specific clones and common motifs.

Over chemoradiotherapy, repertoires were sampled more than once. This clone appeared once. Its target is unknown. The CDR3 runs to 12 residues. Germline V gives CDR1 SQVTM, CDR2 ANQGSEA. V was cut by 7 bases and J by 3 bases, with 12 bases left in between. This table comes from immunoSEQ multiplex PCR, and its TCRdb copy is limited to in-frame clones, with some not included. The sample has about 6,700 clones; around 90% are singletons. General observations from the study: Non-HPV-specific T cells did not expand in tumors during treatment, whereas candidate HPV-specific clones and E7-related motifs did. Functional assays defining HPV-specific T cells used only two HPV16-positive patients.

The clonotype comes from a human donor with HPV-associated anogenital cancer. Sequences were derived from tumor tissue, sampled from a patient who underwent chemoradiotherapy. The chain recombines TRBV29-1 with TRBJ2-5; D is unresolved. CDR3 loop: CSASAWEETQYF. The CDR3 nucleotides are TGCAGCGCCTCCGCCTGGGAAGAGACCCAGTACTTC.